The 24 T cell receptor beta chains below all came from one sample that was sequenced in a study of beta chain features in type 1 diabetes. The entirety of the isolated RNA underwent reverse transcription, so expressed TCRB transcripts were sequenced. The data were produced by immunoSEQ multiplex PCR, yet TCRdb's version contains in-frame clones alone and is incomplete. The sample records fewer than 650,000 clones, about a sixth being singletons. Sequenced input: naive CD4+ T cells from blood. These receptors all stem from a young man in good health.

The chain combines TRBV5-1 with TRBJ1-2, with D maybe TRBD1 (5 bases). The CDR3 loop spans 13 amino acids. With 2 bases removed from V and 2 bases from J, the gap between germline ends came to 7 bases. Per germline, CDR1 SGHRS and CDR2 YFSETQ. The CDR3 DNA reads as TGCGCCAGCAGCTTACAGGCAAACTATGGCTACACCTTC. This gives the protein CASSLQANYGYTF.

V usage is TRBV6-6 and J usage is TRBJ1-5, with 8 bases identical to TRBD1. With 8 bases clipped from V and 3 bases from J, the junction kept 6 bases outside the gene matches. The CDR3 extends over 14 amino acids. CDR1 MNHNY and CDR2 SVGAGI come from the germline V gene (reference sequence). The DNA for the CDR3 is TGTGCCAGCGGGGGGACAGGAGCCAATCAGCCCCAGCATTTT. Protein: CASGGTGANQPQHF.

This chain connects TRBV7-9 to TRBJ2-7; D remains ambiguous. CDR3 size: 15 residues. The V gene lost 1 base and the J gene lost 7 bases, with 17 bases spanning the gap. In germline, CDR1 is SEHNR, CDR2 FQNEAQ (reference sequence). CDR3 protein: CASSLVTQQPMEQYF. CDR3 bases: TGTGCCAGCAGCTTAGTTACCCAACAGCCAATGGAGCAGTACTTC. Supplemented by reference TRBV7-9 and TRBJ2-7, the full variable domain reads DTGVSQNPRHKITKRGQNVTFRCDPISEHNRLYWYRQTLGQGPEFLTYFQNEAQLEKSRLLSDRFSAERPKGSFSTLEIQRTEQGDSAMYLCASSLVTQQPMEQYFGPGTRLTVT.

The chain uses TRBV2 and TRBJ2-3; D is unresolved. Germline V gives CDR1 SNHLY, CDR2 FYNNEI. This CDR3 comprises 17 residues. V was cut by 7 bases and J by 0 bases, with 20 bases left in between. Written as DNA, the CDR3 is TGTGCCAGCAAACGACTCGTTCCCATTTCTAGCACAGATACGCAGTATTTT. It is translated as CASKRLVPISSTDTQYF.

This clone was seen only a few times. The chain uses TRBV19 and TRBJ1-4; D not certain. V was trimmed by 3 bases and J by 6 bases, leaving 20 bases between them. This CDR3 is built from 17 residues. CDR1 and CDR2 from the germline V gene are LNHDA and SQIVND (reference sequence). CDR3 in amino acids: CASSIRYSGSADEKLFF. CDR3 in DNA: TGTGCCAGTAGTATTCGATATTCCGGATCGGCGGATGAAAAACTGTTTTTT.

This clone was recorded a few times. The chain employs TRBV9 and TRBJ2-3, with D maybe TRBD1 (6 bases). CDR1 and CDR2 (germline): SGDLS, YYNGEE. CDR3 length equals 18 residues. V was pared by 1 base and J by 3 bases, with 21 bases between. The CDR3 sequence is CASSVSPGHLGITDTQYF. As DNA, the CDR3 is TGTGCCAGCAGCGTATCCCCGGGACACTTGGGGATTACAGATACGCAGTATTTT.

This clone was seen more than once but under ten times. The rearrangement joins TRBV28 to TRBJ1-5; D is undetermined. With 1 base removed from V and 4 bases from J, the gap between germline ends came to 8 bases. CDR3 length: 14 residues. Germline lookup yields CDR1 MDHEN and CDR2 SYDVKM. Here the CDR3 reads CASSLSALNQPQHF. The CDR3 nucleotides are TGTGCCAGCAGTTTATCTGCGCTTAATCAGCCCCAGCATTTT.

The CDR3 sequence is CASSLFFNRQGGHEQYF. CDR3 coding DNA: TGTGCCAGCAGTTTATTCTTCAATCGACAGGGGGGCCACGAGCAGTACTTC. This chain links TRBV28 with TRBJ2-7; the match to TRBD1 covers 9 bases. The CDR3 runs to 17 residues. CDR1 and CDR2 from the germline V gene are MDHEN and SYDVKM. V trimming: 1 base; J trimming: 5 bases; junction bases outside the gene matches: 12.

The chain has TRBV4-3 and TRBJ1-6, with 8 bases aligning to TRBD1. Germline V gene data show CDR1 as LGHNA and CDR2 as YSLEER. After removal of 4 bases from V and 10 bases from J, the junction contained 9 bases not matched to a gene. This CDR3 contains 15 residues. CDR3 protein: CASSRAGTGESPLHF. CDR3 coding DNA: TGCGCCAGCAGCCGCGCCGGGACAGGCGAATCACCCCTCCACTTT.

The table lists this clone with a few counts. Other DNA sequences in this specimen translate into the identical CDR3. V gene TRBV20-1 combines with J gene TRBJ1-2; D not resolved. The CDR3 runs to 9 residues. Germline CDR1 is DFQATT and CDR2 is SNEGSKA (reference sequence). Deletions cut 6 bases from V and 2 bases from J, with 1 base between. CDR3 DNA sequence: TGCAGTGCAAACTATGGCTACACCTTC. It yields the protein CSANYGYTF.

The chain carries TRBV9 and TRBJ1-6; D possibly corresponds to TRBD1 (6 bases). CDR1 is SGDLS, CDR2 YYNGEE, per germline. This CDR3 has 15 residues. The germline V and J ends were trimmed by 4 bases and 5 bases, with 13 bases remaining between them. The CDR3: CASSPDRRDNSPLHF. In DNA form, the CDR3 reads TGTGCCAGCAGCCCAGACAGGAGAGATAATTCACCCCTCCACTTT.

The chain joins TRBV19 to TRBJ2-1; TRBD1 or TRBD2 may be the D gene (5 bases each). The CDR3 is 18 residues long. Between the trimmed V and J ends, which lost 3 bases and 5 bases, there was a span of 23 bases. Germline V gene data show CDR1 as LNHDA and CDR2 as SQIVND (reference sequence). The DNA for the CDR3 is TGTGCCAGTAGTATGGGGCCCGCGCTGGGGACCCGGGACAATGAGCAGTTCTTC. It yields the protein CASSMGPALGTRDNEQFF.

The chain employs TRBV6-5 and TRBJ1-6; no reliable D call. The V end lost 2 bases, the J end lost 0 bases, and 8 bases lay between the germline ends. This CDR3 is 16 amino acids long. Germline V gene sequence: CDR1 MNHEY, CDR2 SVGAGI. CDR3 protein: CASSYRVPSYNSPLHF. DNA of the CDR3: TGTGCCAGCAGTTACAGGGTGCCCTCCTATAATTCACCCCTCCACTTT.

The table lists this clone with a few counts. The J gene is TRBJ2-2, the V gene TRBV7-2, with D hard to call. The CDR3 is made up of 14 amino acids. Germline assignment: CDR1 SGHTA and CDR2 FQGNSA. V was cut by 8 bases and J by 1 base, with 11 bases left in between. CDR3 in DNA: TGTGCCAGCTCCCCGGCAGGGAACACCGGGGAGCTGTTTTTT. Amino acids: CASSPAGNTGELFF.

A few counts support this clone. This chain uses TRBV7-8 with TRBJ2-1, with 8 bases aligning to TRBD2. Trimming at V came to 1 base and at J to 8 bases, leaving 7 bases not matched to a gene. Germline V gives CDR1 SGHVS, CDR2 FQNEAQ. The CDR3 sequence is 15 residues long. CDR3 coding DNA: TGTGCCAGCAGCTTAGGGGAGCGGGGGTTCCATGAGCAGTTCTTC. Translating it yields CASSLGERGFHEQFF.

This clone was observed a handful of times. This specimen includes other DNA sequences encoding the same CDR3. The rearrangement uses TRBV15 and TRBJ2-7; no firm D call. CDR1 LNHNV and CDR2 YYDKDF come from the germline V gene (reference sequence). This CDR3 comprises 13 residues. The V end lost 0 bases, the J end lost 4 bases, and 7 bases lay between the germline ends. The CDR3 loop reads CATSRDWGYEQYF. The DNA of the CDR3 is TGTGCCACCAGCAGAGATTGGGGATACGAGCAGTACTTC.

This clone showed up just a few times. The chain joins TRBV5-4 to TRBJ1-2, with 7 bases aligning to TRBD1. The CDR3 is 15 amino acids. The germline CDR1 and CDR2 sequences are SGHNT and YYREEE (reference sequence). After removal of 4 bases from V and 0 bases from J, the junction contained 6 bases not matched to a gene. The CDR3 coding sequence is TGTGCCAGCAGCGCCGGGACAGAGGCTAACTATGGCTACACCTTC. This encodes CASSAGTEANYGYTF.

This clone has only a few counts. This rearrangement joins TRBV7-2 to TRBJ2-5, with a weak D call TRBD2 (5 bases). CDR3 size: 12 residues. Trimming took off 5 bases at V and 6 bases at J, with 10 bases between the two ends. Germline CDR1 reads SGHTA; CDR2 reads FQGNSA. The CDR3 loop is CASSRNGKTQYF. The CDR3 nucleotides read TGTGCCAGCAGCCGCAACGGGAAGACCCAGTACTTC.

For the CDR3, the DNA is TGTGCCAGCAGTTTGACTAGCGGGATCATGTTGAATGAGCAGTTCTTC. Translating it yields CASSLTSGIMLNEQFF. V usage is TRBV28 and J usage is TRBJ2-1; TRBD2 matches 11 bases. Germline-derived CDR1 and CDR2 are MDHEN and SYDVKM. The V segment lost 3 bases and the J segment 7 bases; nucleotides outside the gene matches: 8. The length of the CDR3 is 16 residues.

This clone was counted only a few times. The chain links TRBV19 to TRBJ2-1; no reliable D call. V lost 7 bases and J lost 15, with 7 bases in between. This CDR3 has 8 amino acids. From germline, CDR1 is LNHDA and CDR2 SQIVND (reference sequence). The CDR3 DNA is TGTGCCAGTATTCCGGGGTTCTTC. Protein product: CASIPGFF.

CDR3 bases: TGTGCCACTACTCCTCAGGGGGGCGGCGAGACCCAGTACTTC. Amino acids: CATTPQGGGETQYF. This rearrangement joins TRBV10-3 to TRBJ2-5; the D gene is possibly TRBD1 (7 bases). Germline CDR1 and CDR2: ENHRY and SYGVKD. V was clipped by 10 bases and J by 5 bases, with 20 bases between them. The CDR3 totals 14 residues.

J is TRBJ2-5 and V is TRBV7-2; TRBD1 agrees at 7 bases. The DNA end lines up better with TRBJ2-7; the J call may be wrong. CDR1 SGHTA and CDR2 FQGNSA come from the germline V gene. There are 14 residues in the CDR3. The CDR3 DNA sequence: TGTGCCAGCAGCCCGGACAGGCCCACCTACGAGCAGTACTTC. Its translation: CASSPDRPTYEQYF.

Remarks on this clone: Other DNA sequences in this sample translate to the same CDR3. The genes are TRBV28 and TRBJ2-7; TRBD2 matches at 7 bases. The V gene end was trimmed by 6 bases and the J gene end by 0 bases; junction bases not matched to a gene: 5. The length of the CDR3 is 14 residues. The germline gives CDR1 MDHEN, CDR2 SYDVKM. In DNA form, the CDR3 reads TGTGCCAGCAGCTCGGGGGGTCTCTCCTACGAGCAGTACTTC. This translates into CASSSGGLSYEQYF.

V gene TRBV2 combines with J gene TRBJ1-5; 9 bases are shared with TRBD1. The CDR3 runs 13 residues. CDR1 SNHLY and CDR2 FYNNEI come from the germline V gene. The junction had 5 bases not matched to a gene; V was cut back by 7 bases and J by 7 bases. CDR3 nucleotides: TGTGCCAGCACCGGGACAGGGACACAGCCCCAGCATTTT. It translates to CASTGTGTQPQHF.